One sample yielded the 3 T cell receptor beta chains listed below, sequenced in a study of cytomegalovirus exposure and HLA in healthy donors. Sequencing used immunoSEQ multiplex PCR; TCRdb keeps in-frame clones, though not all of them. The sample shows some 240,000 clones, 75% to 90% of them seen only once. The sample taken for sequencing was PBMCs. All receptors come from a woman aged 25-40 years in good health and CMV-seropositive.

The rearrangement joins TRBV5-8 to TRBJ2-7; tentatively, D is TRBD1 (6 bases). Germline CDR1 SGHTS, CDR2 YDEGEE. Trimming took 4 bases from V and 6 from J, leaving 23 bases between them. The CDR3 totals 16 residues. CDR3 DNA sequence: TGTGCCAGCAGCCGAAACTCAGGGGCAACTCTACGCGAGCAGTACTTC. It translates to CASSRNSGATLREQYF.

This clone occurred once. The chain employs TRBV30 and TRBJ2-7; the match to TRBD1 covers 7 bases. With V trimmed by 5 bases and J by 0 bases, 4 bases remained unmatched. The CDR3 has 13 amino acids. Germline-derived CDR1 and CDR2 are GTSNPN and SVGIG (reference sequence). The CDR3 nucleotides read TGTGCCTGGCGAAGACAGGGCTCCTACGAGCAGTACTTC. Protein: CAWRRQGSYEQYF.

The rearrangement uses TRBV11-2 and TRBJ2-1, with a possible D match to TRBD1 (6 bases). This CDR3 is built from 15 residues. CDR1 is SGHAT and CDR2 is FQNNGV in the germline V gene. V was clipped by 0 bases and J by 3 bases, with 9 bases between them. CDR3 loop: CASSLEGAGYNEQFF. In DNA, the CDR3 is TGTGCCAGCAGCTTAGAGGGGGCTGGCTACAATGAGCAGTTCTTC. The whole variable domain, remainder taken from reference TRBV11-2 and TRBJ2-1, is EAGVAQSPRYKIIEKRQSVAFWCNPISGHATLYWYQQILGQGPKLLIQFQNNGVVDDSQLPKDRFSAERLKGVDSTLKIQPAKLEDSAVYLCASSLEGAGYNEQFFGPGTRLTVL.